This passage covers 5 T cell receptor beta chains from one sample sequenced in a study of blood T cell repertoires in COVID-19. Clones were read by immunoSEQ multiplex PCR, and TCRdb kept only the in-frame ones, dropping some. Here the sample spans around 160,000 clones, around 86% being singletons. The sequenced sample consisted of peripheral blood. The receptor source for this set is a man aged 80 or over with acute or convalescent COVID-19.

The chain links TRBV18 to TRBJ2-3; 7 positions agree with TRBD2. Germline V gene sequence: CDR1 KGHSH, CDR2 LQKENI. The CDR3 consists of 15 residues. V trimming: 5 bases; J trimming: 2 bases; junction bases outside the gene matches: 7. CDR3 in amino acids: CASSSRGTNTDTQYF. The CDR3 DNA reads TGTGCCAGCTCATCCCGCGGGACTAACACAGATACGCAGTATTTT. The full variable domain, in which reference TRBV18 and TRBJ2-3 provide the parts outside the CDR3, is NAGVMQNPRHLVRRRGQEARLRCSPMKGHSHVYWYRQLPEEGLKFMVYLQKENIIDESGMPKERFSAEFPKEGPSILRIQQVVRGDSAAYFCASSSRGTNTDTQYFGPGTRLTVL.

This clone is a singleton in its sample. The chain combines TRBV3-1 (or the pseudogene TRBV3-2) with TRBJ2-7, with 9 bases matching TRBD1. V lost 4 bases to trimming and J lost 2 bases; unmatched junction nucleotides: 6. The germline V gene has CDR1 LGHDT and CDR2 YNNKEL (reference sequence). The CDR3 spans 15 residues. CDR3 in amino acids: CASSLPGTGTYEQYF. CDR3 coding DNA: TGTGCCAGCAGCCTCCCCGGGACAGGGACCTACGAGCAGTACTTC.

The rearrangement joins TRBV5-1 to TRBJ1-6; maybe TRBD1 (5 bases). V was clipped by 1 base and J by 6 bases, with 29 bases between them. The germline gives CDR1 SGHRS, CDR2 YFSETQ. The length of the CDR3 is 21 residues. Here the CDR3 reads CASSLQWNSGAFTGSNSPLHF. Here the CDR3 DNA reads TGCGCCAGCAGCTTGCAATGGAATTCTGGGGCCTTTACCGGGAGTAATTCACCCCTCCACTTT.

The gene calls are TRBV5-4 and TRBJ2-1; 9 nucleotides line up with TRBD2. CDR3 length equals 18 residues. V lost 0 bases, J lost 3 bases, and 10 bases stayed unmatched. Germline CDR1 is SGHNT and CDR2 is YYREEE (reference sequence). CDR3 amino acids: CASSLAVAGAGGYNEQFF. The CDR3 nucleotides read TGTGCCAGCAGCTTGGCCGTAGCGGGGGCTGGAGGCTACAATGAGCAGTTCTTC.

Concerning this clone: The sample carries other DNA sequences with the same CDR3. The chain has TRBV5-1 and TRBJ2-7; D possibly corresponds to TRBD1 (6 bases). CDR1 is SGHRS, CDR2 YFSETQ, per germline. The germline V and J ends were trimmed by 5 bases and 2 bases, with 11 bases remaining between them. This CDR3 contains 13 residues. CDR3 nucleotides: TGCGCCAGCAGTCTCGACAGGACCTACGAGCAGTACTTC. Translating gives CASSLDRTYEQYF.